This TCR beta chain is drawn from a study of blood T cell repertoires in COVID-19. On the study more broadly: PBMCs, B-cell-depleted T cells, or T cells provided the cDNA or gDNA that made up the material.

This CDR3 comprises 17 residues. CDR1 is SGHRS and CDR2 is YFSETQ in the germline V gene. Unmatched junction bases numbered 8, after V lost 0 bases and J lost 4 bases. Methods used by the authors: Cell counts per sample came from amplifying reference gene primers. Only in-frame clones appear in the TCRdb table, and some are missing; sequencing was by immunoSEQ multiplex PCR. That table is the source of V, J and clone size, and D and trimming were worked out from the DNA. Among fewer than 85,000 clones, approximately 81% were seen once, and the ten largest hold 18%. The receptor comes from a woman in her sixties with acute or convalescent COVID-19. The chain recombines TRBV5-1 with TRBJ2-1, with 9 bases that match TRBD2. The sample consisted of peripheral blood. CDR3: CASSLEGSGGPYNEQFF. The CDR3 bases are TGCGCCAGCAGCTTGGAAGGTAGCGGGGGACCTTACAATGAGCAGTTCTTC. The full variable domain, completed using reference TRBV5-1 and TRBJ2-1, is KAGVTQTPRYLIKTRGQQVTLSCSPISGHRSVSWYQQTPGQGLQFLFEYFSETQRNKGNFPGRFSGRQFSNSRSEMNVSTLELGDSALYLCASSLEGSGGPYNEQFFGPGTRLTVL.